This T cell receptor (beta chain) was captured by sequencing in a study of blood T cell repertoires in COVID-19. Study context: Samples of COVID-19 (acute and convalescent) were obtained from the United States, Italy and Spain. Sample material is recorded as cDNA or gDNA derived from T cells, B-cell-depleted T cells, or PBMCs.

In the study's own analysis: Amplification of reference gene primers was used by the study to estimate nucleated cell counts. Profiling relied on immunoSEQ multiplex PCR, and the TCRdb table lists in-frame clones only, not all of them. The DNA was the basis for D and trimming; V, J and clone size are from that table. The sample lists about 50,000 clones, more than 85% occurring once. The CDR3 loop spans 15 amino acids. The V end lost 2 bases, the J end lost 3 bases, and 13 bases lay between the germline ends. Germline-derived CDR1 and CDR2 are SGHTA and FQGTGA. Cohorts were determined from participant-reported clinical history.

The material sequenced was PBMCs or T cells enriched from blood (not recorded which). The TCR comes from a woman in her forties or fifties who had recovered from COVID-19. The chain carries TRBV7-3 and TRBJ2-5, with D maybe TRBD1 (5 bases). The CDR3: CASSLSSGREETQYF. CDR3 DNA: TGTGCCAGCAGCTTATCTTCGGGCAGGGAAGAGACCCAGTACTTC.